A single sample gave rise to the 5 T cell receptor beta chains below, sequenced in a study of shared clonotypes between healthy human individuals (dated by TCRdb to about 2020). Library method: the immunoSEQ multiplex PCR assay. Held by TCRdb, this immuneACCESS table contains in-frame sequences only and omits some clones. Under half of the omission traces to an unresolved V gene where checked; the cause of the rest is unknown. This sample has fewer than 1.4 million clones in its table, and about four fifths of those were observed once. The ten top clones hold roughly 0.57% of the sample. The sequenced sample was memory CD4+ T cells from PBMCs. The cell subset or site label, read with the paper, signifies: CD45RA-negative fraction. These receptors originate from a man in his late teens or twenties in good health. Some clones in this sample may be carry-over from other donors' samples.

The chain has TRBV6-1 and TRBJ1-2; perhaps TRBD1 as D (5 bases). CDR3 length: 12 residues. V lost 8 bases and J 4 bases, leaving 11 bases between the germline ends. CDR1 and CDR2 (germline): MNHNS, SASEGT. CDR3 amino acids: CASRGTFYGYTF. CDR3 sequence (DNA): TGTGCCAGCCGCGGGACGTTCTATGGCTACACCTTC.

The V and J genes are TRBV19 and TRBJ1-2; 8 bases agree with TRBD1. V was clipped by 9 bases and J by 4 bases; unmatched bases: 16. Per the germline V gene, CDR1 is LNHDA and CDR2 is SQIVND (reference sequence). This CDR3 has 16 residues. This CDR3 is CASRISDGTGLYGYTF. CDR3 DNA: TGTGCCAGCAGGATCTCAGACGGGACAGGCCTCTATGGCTACACCTTC. The entire variable domain, with the rest obtained from reference TRBV19 and TRBJ1-2, is as follows: DGGITQSPKYLFRKEGQNVTLSCEQNLNHDAMYWYRQDPGQGLRLIYYSQIVNDFQKGDIAEGYSVSREKKESFPLTVTSAQKNPTAFYLCASRISDGTGLYGYTFGSGTRLTVV.

The chain is built from TRBV18 and TRBJ1-5; D ambiguous. Germline V gene sequence: CDR1 KGHSH, CDR2 LQKENI. This CDR3 has 14 residues. Deletions cut 2 bases from V and 0 bases from J, with 5 bases between. For the CDR3, the DNA is TGTGCCAGCTCACCAATCAATAGCAATCAGCCCCAGCATTTT. Translation: CASSPINSNQPQHF. Drawing the rest from reference TRBV18 and TRBJ1-5, the complete variable domain is NAGVMQNPRHLVRRRGQEARLRCSPMKGHSHVYWYRQLPEEGLKFMVYLQKENIIDESGMPKERFSAEFPKEGPSILRIQQVVRGDSAAYFCASSPINSNQPQHFGDGTRLSIL.

This clone turned up a few times. A read error is likely, as this CDR3 ends without the conserved phenylalanine or tryptophan. The J gene is TRBJ2-6, the V gene TRBV2; D possibly corresponds to TRBD1 (6 bases). V lost 6 bases and J lost 0, with 18 bases in between. Per the germline V gene, CDR1 is SNHLY and CDR2 is FYNNEI. The CDR3 runs 18 residues. The CDR3 coding sequence is TGTGCCAGCAGGTTCATGACAGGACCCAGCTCTGGGGCCAACGTCCTGACTCTC. This codes for CASRFMTGPSSGANVLTL.

The chain recombines TRBV28 with TRBJ1-2; TRBD1 is a possible D gene (5 bases). Germline V gives CDR1 MDHEN, CDR2 SYDVKM. Trimming took off 4 bases at V and 7 bases at J, with 16 bases between the two ends. The length of the CDR3 is 14 residues. The CDR3 region is CASSSTRGAGGYTF. Written as DNA, the CDR3 is TGTGCCAGCAGTTCGACACGGGGCGCCGGTGGCTACACCTTC.